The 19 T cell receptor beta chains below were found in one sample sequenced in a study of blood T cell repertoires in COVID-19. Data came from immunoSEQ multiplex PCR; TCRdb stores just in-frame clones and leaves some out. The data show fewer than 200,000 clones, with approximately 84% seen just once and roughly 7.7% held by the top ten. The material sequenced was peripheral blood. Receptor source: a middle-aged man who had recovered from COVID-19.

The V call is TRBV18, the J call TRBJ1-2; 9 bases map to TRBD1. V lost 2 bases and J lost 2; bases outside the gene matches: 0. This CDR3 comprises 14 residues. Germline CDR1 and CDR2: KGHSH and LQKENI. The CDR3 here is CASSPGQGNYGYTF. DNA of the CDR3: TGTGCCAGCTCACCAGGACAGGGGAACTATGGCTACACCTTC.

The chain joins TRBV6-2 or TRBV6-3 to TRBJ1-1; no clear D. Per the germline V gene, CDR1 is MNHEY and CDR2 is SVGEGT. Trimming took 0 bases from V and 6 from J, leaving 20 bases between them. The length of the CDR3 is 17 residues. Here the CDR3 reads CASSYSIFRDRDPEAFF. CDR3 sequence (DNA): TGTGCCAGCAGTTACTCGATATTCCGCGACCGGGATCCTGAAGCTTTCTTT.

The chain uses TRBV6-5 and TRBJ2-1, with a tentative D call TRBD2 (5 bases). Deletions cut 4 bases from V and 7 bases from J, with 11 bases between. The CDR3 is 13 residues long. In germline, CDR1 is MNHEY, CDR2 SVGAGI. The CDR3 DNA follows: TGTGCCAGCAGTTCTAGCCGGAGGAATGAGCAGTTCTTC. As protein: CASSSSRRNEQFF.

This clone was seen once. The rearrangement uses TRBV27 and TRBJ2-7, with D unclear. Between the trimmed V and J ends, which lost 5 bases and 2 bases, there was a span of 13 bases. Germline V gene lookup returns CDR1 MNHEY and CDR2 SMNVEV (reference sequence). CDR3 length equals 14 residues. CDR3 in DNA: TGTGCCAGCAGTGACAACTTTAACCCCTACGAGCAGTACTTC. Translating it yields CASSDNFNPYEQYF.

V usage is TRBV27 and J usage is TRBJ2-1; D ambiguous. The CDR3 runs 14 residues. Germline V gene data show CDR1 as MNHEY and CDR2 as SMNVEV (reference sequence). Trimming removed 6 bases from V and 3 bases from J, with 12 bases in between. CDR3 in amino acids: CASRTTINYNEQFF. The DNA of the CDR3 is TGTGCCAGCAGGACAACCATAAACTACAATGAGCAGTTCTTC.

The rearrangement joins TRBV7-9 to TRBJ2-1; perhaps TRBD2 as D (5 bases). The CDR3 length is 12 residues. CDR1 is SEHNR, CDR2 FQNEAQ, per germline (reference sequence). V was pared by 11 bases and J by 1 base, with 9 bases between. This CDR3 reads CAGLRSYNEQFF. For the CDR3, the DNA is TGTGCCGGACTTAGGTCCTACAATGAGCAGTTCTTC. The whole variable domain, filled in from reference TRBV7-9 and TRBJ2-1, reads DTGVSQNPRHKITKRGQNVTFRCDPISEHNRLYWYRQTLGQGPEFLTYFQNEAQLEKSRLLSDRFSAERPKGSFSTLEIQRTEQGDSAMYLCAGLRSYNEQFFGPGTRLTVL.

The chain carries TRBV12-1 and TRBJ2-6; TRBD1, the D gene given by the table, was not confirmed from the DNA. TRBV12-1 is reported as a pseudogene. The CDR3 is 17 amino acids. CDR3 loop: CASSFKRGKTGANVLTF. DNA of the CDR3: TGTGCCAGCAGCTTTAAAAGGGGTAAGACTGGGGCCAACGTCCTGACTTTC.

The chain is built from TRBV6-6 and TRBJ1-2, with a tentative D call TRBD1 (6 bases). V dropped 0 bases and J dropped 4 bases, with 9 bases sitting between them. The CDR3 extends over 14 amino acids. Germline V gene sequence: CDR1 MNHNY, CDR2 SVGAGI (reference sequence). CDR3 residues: CASSYSGAGYGYTF. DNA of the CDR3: TGTGCCAGCAGTTACTCGGGGGCAGGCTATGGCTACACCTTC.

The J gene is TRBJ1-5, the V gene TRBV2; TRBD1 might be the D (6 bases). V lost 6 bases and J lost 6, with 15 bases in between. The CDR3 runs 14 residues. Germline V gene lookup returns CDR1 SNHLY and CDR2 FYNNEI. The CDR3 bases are TGTGCCAGCAGAACCGTACAGGGCGGTCAGCCCCAGCATTTT. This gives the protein CASRTVQGGQPQHF.

The CDR3 DNA reads as TGTGCCAGCAGCTTATATGGGGGGGGTGTGATGCACTATGGCTACACCTTC. Translation gives CASSLYGGGVMHYGYTF. This rearrangement joins TRBV7-2 to TRBJ1-2, with TRBD1 as a possible D gene (5 bases). The germline V and J ends were trimmed by 2 bases and 3 bases, with 19 bases remaining between them. The germline V gene encodes CDR1 SGHTA and CDR2 FQGNSA. The CDR3 sequence is 17 residues long.

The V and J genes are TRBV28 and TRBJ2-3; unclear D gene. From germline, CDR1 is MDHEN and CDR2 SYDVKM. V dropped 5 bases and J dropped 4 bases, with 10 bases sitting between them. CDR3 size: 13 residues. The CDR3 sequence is CASSPEFADTQYF. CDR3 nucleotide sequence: TGTGCCAGCAGTCCCGAGTTCGCAGATACGCAGTATTTT.

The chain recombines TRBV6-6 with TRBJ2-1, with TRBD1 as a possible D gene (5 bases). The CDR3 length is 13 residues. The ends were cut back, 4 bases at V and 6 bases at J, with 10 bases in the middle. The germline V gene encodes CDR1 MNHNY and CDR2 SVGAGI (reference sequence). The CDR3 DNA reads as TGTGCCAGCAGTTTTGGCAGGGCCAATGAGCAGTTCTTC. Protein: CASSFGRANEQFF.

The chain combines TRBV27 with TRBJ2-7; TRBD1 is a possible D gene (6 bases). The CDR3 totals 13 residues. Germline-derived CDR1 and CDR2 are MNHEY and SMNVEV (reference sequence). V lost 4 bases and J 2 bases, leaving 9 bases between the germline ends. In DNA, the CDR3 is TGTGCCAGCAGTTACGGACAGACCTACGAGCAGTACTTC. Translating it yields CASSYGQTYEQYF.

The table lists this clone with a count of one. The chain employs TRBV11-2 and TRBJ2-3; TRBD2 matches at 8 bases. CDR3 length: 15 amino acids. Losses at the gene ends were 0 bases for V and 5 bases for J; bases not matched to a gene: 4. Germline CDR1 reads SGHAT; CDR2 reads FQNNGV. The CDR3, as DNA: TGTGCCAGCAGCTTAGATGGACTAGCAAAAGATACGCAGTATTTT. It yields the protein CASSLDGLAKDTQYF.

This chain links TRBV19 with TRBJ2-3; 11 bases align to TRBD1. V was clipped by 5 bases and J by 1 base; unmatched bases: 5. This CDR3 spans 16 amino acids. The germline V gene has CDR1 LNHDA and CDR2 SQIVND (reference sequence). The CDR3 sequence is CASSFGQGAGTDTQYF. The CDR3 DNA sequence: TGTGCCAGTAGTTTCGGACAGGGGGCAGGCACAGATACGCAGTATTTT. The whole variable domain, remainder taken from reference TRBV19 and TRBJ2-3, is DGGITQSPKYLFRKEGQNVTLSCEQNLNHDAMYWYRQDPGQGLRLIYYSQIVNDFQKGDIAEGYSVSREKKESFPLTVTSAQKNPTAFYLCASSFGQGAGTDTQYFGPGTRLTVL.

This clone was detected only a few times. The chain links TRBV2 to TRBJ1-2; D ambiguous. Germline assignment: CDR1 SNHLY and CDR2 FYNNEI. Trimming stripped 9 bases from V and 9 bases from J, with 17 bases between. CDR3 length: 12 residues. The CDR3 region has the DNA TGTGCCAGTGGTCCGGAGATGTTAAGCTACACCTTC. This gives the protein CASGPEMLSYTF.

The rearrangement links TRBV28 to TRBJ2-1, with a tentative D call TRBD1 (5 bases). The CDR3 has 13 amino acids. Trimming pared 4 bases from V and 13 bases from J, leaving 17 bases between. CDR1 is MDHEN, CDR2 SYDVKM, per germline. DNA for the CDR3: TGTGCCAGCAGTTCCCCCGTAGGGGCGATACAGTTCTTC. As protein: CASSSPVGAIQFF.

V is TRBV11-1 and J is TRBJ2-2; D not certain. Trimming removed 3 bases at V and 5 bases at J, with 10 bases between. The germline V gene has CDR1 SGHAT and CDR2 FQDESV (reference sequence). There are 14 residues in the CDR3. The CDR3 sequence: CASSFSRQTGELFF. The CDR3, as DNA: TGTGCCAGCAGCTTCTCCAGGCAGACCGGGGAGCTGTTTTTT. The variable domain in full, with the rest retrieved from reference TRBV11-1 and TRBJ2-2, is EAEVAQSPRYKITEKSQAVAFWCDPISGHATLYWYRQILGQGPELLVQFQDESVVDDSQLPKDRFSAERLKGVDSTLKIQPAELGDSAMYLCASSFSRQTGELFFGEGSRLTVL.

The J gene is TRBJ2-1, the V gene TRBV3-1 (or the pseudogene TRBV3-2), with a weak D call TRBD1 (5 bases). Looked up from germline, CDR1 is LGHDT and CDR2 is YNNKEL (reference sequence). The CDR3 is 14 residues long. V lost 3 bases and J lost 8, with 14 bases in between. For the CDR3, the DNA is TGTGCCAGCAGCCAGTTCCTAGAAGGGGATGAGCAGTTCTTC. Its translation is CASSQFLEGDEQFF.